This passage covers 12 T cell receptor beta chains from one sample sequenced in a study of blood T cell repertoires in COVID-19. Clones were read by immunoSEQ multiplex PCR, and TCRdb kept only the in-frame ones, dropping some. The sample carries fewer than 250,000 clones, less than 90% recorded once. Sequencing was carried out using peripheral blood. Receptor source: a human donor in a cohort sampled during active COVID-19.

This sequence joins TRBV15 and TRBJ2-7; 10 nucleotides align to TRBD2. The ends lost 0 bases at V and 5 bases at J; junction bases unmatched: 4. The germline V gene has CDR1 LNHNV and CDR2 YYDKDF (reference sequence). This CDR3 contains 15 residues. The CDR3 here is CATSRDLAGEDEQYF. CDR3 bases: TGTGCCACCAGCAGAGATCTAGCGGGAGAGGACGAGCAGTACTTC.

V is TRBV10-3 and J is TRBJ2-4, with TRBD2 matching over 8 bases. This CDR3 is built from 15 residues. The junction had 8 bases not matched to a gene; V was cut back by 4 bases and J by 6 bases. Per germline, CDR1 ENHRY and CDR2 SYGVKD. CDR3 DNA: TGTGCCATCAGTGCGAGCCGGGAGGGGGGAAACATTCAGTACTTC. It translates to CAISASREGGNIQYF.

There are a few counts of this clone. The chain joins TRBV5-6 to TRBJ1-2; D gene uncertain. V dropped 0 bases and J dropped 0 bases, with 9 bases sitting between them. CDR3 size: 15 residues. Germline CDR1 and CDR2: SGHDT and YYEEEE. For the CDR3, the DNA is TGTGCCAGCAGCTTGGCCGGTACAGCTAACTATGGCTACACCTTC. Translation gives CASSLAGTANYGYTF.

The rearrangement uses TRBV6-5 and TRBJ2-1, with 8 bases identical to TRBD1. V gave up 2 bases and J gave up 12 bases; unmatched junction bases: 9. This CDR3 spans 14 amino acids. Germline-derived CDR1 and CDR2 are MNHEY and SVGAGI. CDR3: CASSYQQGAGLQFF. The CDR3 DNA sequence: TGTGCCAGCAGTTACCAGCAGGGGGCTGGTTTGCAGTTCTTC.

This clone was observed a single time. CDR3 sequence (DNA): TGCGCCAGCAGCCTAACTAATTACAATGAGCAGTTCTTC. This encodes CASSLTNYNEQFF. This sequence joins TRBV4-1 and TRBJ2-1; the D is unclear. Looked up from germline, CDR1 is MGHRA and CDR2 is YSYEKL. The V and J ends lost 4 bases and 4 bases respectively, with 8 bases between them. This CDR3 has 13 amino acids.

The chain is built from TRBV19 and TRBJ1-2, with a tentative D call TRBD1 (5 bases). The CDR3 has 15 amino acids. The V and J ends lost 7 bases and 1 base respectively, with 16 bases between them. Germline-derived CDR1 and CDR2 are LNHDA and SQIVND (reference sequence). CDR3 sequence: CASTLAGIGNYGYTF. The CDR3 nucleotides are TGTGCCAGTACTTTGGCAGGGATCGGTAACTATGGCTACACCTTC.

This chain connects TRBV18 to TRBJ2-5; 9 bases agree with TRBD1. J was trimmed by 9 bases and V by 3 bases; bases with no gene match: 8. The CDR3 is made up of 14 amino acids. Germline loops: CDR1 KGHSH, CDR2 LQKENI. CDR3 sequence (DNA): TGTGCCAGCTCACCGTATCGGGACAGGGTTTCCCAGTACTTC. It codes for CASSPYRDRVSQYF.

With regard to this clone: Other nucleotide sequences from this sample produce the same CDR3. V and J are TRBV28 and TRBJ1-1; no definite D call. The CDR3 has 12 residues. Per germline, CDR1 MDHEN and CDR2 SYDVKM. The V end lost 3 bases, the J end lost 1 base, and 3 bases lay between the germline ends. The CDR3 coding sequence is TGTGCCAGCAGTTTGAGGAACACTGAAGCTTTCTTT. This gives the protein CASSLRNTEAFF. The whole variable domain, remainder taken from reference TRBV28 and TRBJ1-1, is DVKVTQSSRYLVKRTGEKVFLECVQDMDHENMFWYRQDPGLGLRLIYFSYDVKMKEKGDIPEGYSVSREKKERFSLILESASTNQTSMYLCASSLRNTEAFFGQGTRLTVV.

With respect to this clone: Sequence at one end of the junction differs from germline and may be a read error. The genes are TRBV16 and TRBJ1-5, with D possibly matching TRBD1 (6 bases). This CDR3 is 15 amino acids long. CDR1 KGHSY and CDR2 FQNENV come from the germline V gene. Written as DNA, the CDR3 is TGTGCCAGCAGCCAATCGGACAGTAGCAGTCAGCCCCAGCATTTT. Translating gives CASSQSDSSSQPQHF.

This clone was counted a single time. The J gene is TRBJ2-3, the V gene TRBV27; D might be TRBD2 (6 bases). The V end lost 7 bases, the J end lost 2 bases, and 19 bases lay between the germline ends. The CDR3 contains 16 residues. Germline assignment: CDR1 MNHEY and CDR2 SMNVEV (reference sequence). The CDR3 nucleotides read TGTGCCAGCAACCCACGGGGGACGATTTACACAGATACGCAGTATTTT. Residues: CASNPRGTIYTDTQYF.

This chain connects TRBV5-6 to TRBJ2-1; D is uncertain. The CDR3 consists of 14 residues. V was trimmed by 0 bases and J by 11 bases, leaving 15 bases between them. CDR1 and CDR2 (germline): SGHDT, YYEEEE. The CDR3 here is CASSLARPKKKQFF. CDR3 coding DNA: TGTGCCAGCAGCTTGGCGCGGCCGAAGAAAAAGCAGTTCTTC.

Remarks on this clone: At the DNA level, this CDR3 is encoded by other sequences in the same sample as well. The chain has TRBV5-1 and TRBJ1-2, with TRBD1 matching 7 bases. V dropped 4 bases and J dropped 8; count of bases not matched to a gene: 11. The CDR3 is 14 residues long. Looked up from germline, CDR1 is SGHRS and CDR2 is YFSETQ. CDR3 sequence reads: CASSLEGARGGYTF. The CDR3 DNA follows: TGCGCCAGCAGCCTGGAGGGGGCAAGAGGAGGCTACACCTTC.